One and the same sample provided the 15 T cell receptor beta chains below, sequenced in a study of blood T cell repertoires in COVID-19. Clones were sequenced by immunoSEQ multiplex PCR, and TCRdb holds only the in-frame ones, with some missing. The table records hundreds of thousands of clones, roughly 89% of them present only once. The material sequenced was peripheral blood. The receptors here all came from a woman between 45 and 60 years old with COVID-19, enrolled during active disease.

CDR3: CASSLRDRSEQFF. CDR3 DNA: TGTGCCAGCAGCTTACGTGACAGAAGTGAGCAGTTCTTC. V gene TRBV9 combines with J gene TRBJ2-1; possible D gene TRBD1, 5 bases. This CDR3 has 13 amino acids. V dropped 4 bases and J dropped 9 bases, with 14 bases sitting between them. Germline CDR1 reads SGDLS; CDR2 reads YYNGEE. Supplemented by reference TRBV9 and TRBJ2-1, the full variable domain reads DSGVTQTPKHLITATGQRVTLRCSPRSGDLSVYWYQQSLDQGLQFLIQYYNGEERAKGNILERFSAQQFPDLHSELNLSSLELGDSALYFCASSLRDRSEQFFGPGTRLTVL.

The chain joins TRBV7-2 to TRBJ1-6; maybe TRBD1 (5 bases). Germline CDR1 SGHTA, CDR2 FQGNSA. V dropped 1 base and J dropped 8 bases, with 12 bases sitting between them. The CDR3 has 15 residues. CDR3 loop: CASSLGGTVDSPLHF. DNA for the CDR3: TGTGCCAGCAGCTTAGGGGGGACTGTTGATTCACCCCTCCACTTT.

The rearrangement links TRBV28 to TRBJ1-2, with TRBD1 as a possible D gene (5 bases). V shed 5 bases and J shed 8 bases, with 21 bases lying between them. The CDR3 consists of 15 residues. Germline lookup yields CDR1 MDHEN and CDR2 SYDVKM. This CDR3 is CASSPDPQGRRGYTF. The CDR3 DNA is TGTGCCAGCAGTCCCGACCCCCAGGGTCGAAGAGGCTACACCTTC.

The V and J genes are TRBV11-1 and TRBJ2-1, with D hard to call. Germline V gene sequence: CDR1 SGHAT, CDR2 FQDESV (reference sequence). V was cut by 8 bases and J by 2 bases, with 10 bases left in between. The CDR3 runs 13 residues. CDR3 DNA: TGTGCCAGCGCAACGGTGGCCTACAATGAGCAGTTCTTC. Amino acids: CASATVAYNEQFF. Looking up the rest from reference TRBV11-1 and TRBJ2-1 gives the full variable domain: EAEVAQSPRYKITEKSQAVAFWCDPISGHATLYWYRQILGQGPELLVQFQDESVVDDSQLPKDRFSAERLKGVDSTLKIQPAELGDSAMYLCASATVAYNEQFFGPGTRLTVL.

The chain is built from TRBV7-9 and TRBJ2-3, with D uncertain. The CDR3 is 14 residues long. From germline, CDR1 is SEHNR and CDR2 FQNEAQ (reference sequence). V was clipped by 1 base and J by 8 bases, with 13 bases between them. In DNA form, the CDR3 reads TGTGCCAGCAGCTTAGTCGCGGAACTGGCTACGCAGTATTTT. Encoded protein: CASSLVAELATQYF.

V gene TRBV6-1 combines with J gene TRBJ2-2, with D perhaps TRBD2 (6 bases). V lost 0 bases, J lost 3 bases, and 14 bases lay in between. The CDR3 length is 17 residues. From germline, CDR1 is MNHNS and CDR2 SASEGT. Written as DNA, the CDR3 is TGTGCCAGCAGTGAAGCGCTCGGGGGACCGGACACCGGGGAGCTGTTTTTT. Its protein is CASSEALGGPDTGELFF.

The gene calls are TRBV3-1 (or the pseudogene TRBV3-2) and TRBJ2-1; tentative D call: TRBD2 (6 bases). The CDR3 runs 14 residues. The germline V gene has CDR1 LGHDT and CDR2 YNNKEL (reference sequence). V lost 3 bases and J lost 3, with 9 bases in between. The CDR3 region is CASSQTSYYNEQFF. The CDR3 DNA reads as TGTGCCAGCAGCCAGACTAGTTACTACAATGAGCAGTTCTTC.

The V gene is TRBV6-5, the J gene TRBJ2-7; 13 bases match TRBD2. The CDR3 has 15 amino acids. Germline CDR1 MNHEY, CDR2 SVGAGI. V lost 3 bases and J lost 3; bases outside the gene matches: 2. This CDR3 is CASSYGTSGVYEQYF. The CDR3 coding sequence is TGTGCCAGCAGTTATGGGACTAGCGGGGTCTACGAGCAGTACTTC.

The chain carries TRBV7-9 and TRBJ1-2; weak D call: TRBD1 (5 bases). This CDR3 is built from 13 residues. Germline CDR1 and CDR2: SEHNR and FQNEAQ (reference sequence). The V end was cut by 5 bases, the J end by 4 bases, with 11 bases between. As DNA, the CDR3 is TGTGCCAGCAGCCCGACGGACACCTATGGCTACACCTTC. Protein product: CASSPTDTYGYTF. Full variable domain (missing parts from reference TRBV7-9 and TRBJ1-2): DTGVSQNPRHKITKRGQNVTFRCDPISEHNRLYWYRQTLGQGPEFLTYFQNEAQLEKSRLLSDRFSAERPKGSFSTLEIQRTEQGDSAMYLCASSPTDTYGYTFGSGTRLTVV.

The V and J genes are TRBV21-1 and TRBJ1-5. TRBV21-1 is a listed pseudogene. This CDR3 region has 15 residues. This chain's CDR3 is CAITPAGGLNQPQHF. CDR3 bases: TGTGCCATAACACCCGCAGGCGGGTTAAATCAGCCCCAGCATTTT.

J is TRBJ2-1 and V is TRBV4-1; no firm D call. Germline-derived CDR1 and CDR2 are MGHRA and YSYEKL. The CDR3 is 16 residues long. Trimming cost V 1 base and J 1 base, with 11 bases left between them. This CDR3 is CASSQAERRSYNEQFF. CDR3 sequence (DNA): TGCGCCAGCAGCCAAGCGGAGAGGAGATCCTACAATGAGCAGTTCTTC.

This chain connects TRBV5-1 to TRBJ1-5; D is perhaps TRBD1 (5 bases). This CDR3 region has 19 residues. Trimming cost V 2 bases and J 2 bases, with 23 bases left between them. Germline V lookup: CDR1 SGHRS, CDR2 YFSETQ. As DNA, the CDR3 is TGCGCCAGCAGCTTCCCCCGTTCCCAGGGTGGATCGGGCAATCAGCCCCAGCATTTT. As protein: CASSFPRSQGGSGNQPQHF.

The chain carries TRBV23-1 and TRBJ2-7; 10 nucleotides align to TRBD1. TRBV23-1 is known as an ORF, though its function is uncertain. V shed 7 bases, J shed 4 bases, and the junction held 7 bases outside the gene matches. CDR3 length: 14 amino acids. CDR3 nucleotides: TGCGCCAGCACACCGGGACAGGGGACTTACGAGCAGTACTTC. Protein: CASTPGQGTYEQYF.

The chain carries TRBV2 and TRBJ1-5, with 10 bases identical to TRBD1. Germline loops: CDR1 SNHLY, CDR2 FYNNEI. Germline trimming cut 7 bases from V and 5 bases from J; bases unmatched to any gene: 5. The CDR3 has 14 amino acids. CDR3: CASNRDRGYQPQHF. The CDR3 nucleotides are TGTGCCAGCAACCGGGACAGGGGCTATCAGCCCCAGCATTTT.

The CDR3 reads CASQTRNTEAFF. CDR3 coding DNA: TGTGCCAGCCAGACAAGGAACACTGAAGCTTTCTTT. The chain joins TRBV28 to TRBJ1-1; D is undetermined. Germline V gives CDR1 MDHEN, CDR2 SYDVKM. The CDR3 runs 12 residues. Trimming removed 8 bases at V and 1 base at J, with 8 bases between. Variable domain in full (rest from reference TRBV28 and TRBJ1-1): DVKVTQSSRYLVKRTGEKVFLECVQDMDHENMFWYRQDPGLGLRLIYFSYDVKMKEKGDIPEGYSVSREKKERFSLILESASTNQTSMYLCASQTRNTEAFFGQGTRLTVV.